This entry describes one T cell receptor (beta chain). Its antigen remains unidentified. No per-base quality is available; no much larger clone lies one base away. The data originate from a study of T cells in Graves' hyperthyroidism and ophthalmopathy (dated by TCRdb to about 2019). Background for the entire study: To identify TCR V-J signatures that set the groups apart, the researchers used a discovery cohort of about a hundred patients, made up of 40 to 45 with Graves' ophthalmopathy and about 60 with stable Graves' hyperthyroidism. The paper describes TCR Vbeta CDR3 sequencing of 135 peripheral blood samples, made up of 43 ophthalmopathy patients, roughly 80 hyperthyroidism patients and roughly 17 progressor patients. In addition, the study compared T-cell repertoires in thyroid tissue and in blood from about six Graves' hyperthyroidism patients. An independent validation cohort of some 18 hyperthyroidism patients and about 16 patients who later progressed to ophthalmopathy tested prospective prediction of ophthalmopathy. For training and testing, the 110 or so patients in the discovery cohort were randomly divided in a 7:3 ratio. After blood sampling, hyperthyroidism patients were treated with methimazole at a starting dose of 30 mg daily, and ophthalmopathy patients were treated with high-dose intravenous methylprednisolone. What the research found in general, with its limitations: Sample size was not statistically predetermined, and investigators were not blinded to group allocation. Ophthalmopathy was separated from stable hyperthyroidism by a 13 V-J signature model, with around 90% sensitivity and approximately 84% specificity obtained in cross-validation and 80%/75% obtained in testing. Most expanded thyroid clonotypes (frequency above 0.001) were also found in blood, which suggests that blood repertoires may mirror thyroid immune responses. In validation, progression to ophthalmopathy was predicted by the model with 70% to 71% sensitivity and roughly 76% specificity, a median of about 6.4 months before onset.

Stable Graves' hyperthyroidism was defined as no progression to ophthalmopathy during 18 months of follow-up. Hyperthyroidism patients were newly diagnosed, with disease duration under 2 months, and aged 18 to 65 years. Exclusion was applied to patients with uncontrolled infections, other autoimmune diseases, pregnancy or lactation. Diagnoses were based on clinical symptoms, serum thyroxine and TRAb, thyroid ultrasound and orbital computed tomography. Total RNA was extracted with Trizol reagent, and quality was checked on an Agilent 2100 Bioanalyzer. The TCR beta CDR3 regions were amplified from the RNA transcripts. The first round of RT-PCR for the TCR CDR3 was performed with the HTBI primer set and the Qiagen OneStep RT-PCR kit. The libraries were constructed in a second round of multiplex PCR and then size-selected and purified. Paired-end sequencing of the libraries was performed with 100 bp reads on an Illumina HiSeq2000. The original methods were these. Raw data were processed with SOAPnuke, discarding reads with adapters, uncalled bases, mean Phred below 15, or no exact constant-primer or identifier match. COPE v1.2.5 was used to merge the high-quality paired reads, and each unique nucleotide sequence was defined as a clonotype. MiTCR v1.1 was used to align the clonotypes against IMGT TRBV, TRBD and TRBJ reference segments. Analysis was restricted to V-J combinations with a frequency above 0.0001, which covered roughly 99% of repertoires. A TCS score was defined as the ratio between F50 (clonal expansion) and ExV (chaos), using BLOSUM62-based TCRdist between CDR3 peptides within each V-J. Welch's t-statistics and random forest reduced some 510 V-J features to 10 to 15, which were used in a naive Bayes classifier (R e1071). The Morisita-Horn index was used to measure how similar the thyroid and blood repertoires were. TCRdb ran its own pipeline on the public reads, namely fastp trimming at Q25 and MiXCR clone calling, and kept in-frame beta chains. Rows matching on CDR3 protein sequence are summarized as one entry with the most common DNA and genes. Clone size and V and J calls follow TCRdb, not the original study. Within this sample are around 580,000 distinct CDR3 sequences, with around 42% of them counted one time only. The ten largest make up more than 7.5% of the sample.

Trimming takes 0 bases off V and 8 bases off J; junction bases not matched to a gene: 13. The germline V gene yields SGDLS for CDR1 and YYNGEE for CDR2. From the cysteine up to the phenylalanine, the CDR3 has a length of 16 residues. Only the CDR3 part of the read is kept: 48 bases, read in frame from the first base. This sequence uses TRBV9 and TRBJ1-2; 7 bases in the junction line up with TRBD1. The receptor was isolated from a woman between 18 and 30 years old with Graves' hyperthyroidism. The sample taken for sequencing was peripheral blood or thyroid tissue (not recorded which). The CDR3 amino acid sequence is: CASSVGLGTVTSGYTF. The DNA reads as follows: TGTGCCAGCAGCGTAGGTCTCGGGACAGTTACTAGCGGCTACACCTTC. When the CDR3 is completed using the reference TRBV9 and TRBJ1-2 genes on either side, the full variable domain is DSGVTQTPKHLITATGQRVTLRCSPRSGDLSVYWYQQSLDQGLQFLIQYYNGEERAKGNILERFSAQQFPDLHSELNLSSLELGDSALYFCASSVGLGTVTSGYTFGSGTRLTVV.